This T cell receptor (beta chain) was found in a study of molecular identifiers for immune sequencing clone quantification. About the research overall: In replicates, RNA taken from about 19,000 or 110,000 naive CD8 cells was divided five ways, and four portions underwent sequencing.

CDR1 is SNHLY, CDR2 FYNNEI, per germline. The CDR3 loop spans 15 amino acids. The sample holds one count of this clonotype. This may arise from a read error, as a much more abundant clone is one base away. Naive CD8 T cells were sorted as CD8+CD4-CCR7+CD45RA+. TCRdb called the PCR reads again in MiXCR, with one record for every CDR3 protein. This sample has about 68,000 distinct CDR3 sequences, with 18% found just once. The genes are TRBV2 and TRBJ2-1; 10 bases line up with TRBD2. The sequence was obtained from a human donor in good health. Some libraries in this study had Jurkat cell RNA spiked in. Sequencing was done on a sample of naive CD8+ T cells from blood, with Jurkat cell RNA spiked in. Stated subset: FACS-sorted CD8+CD4-CCR7+CD45RA+ naive T cells. The chain's CDR3 is CASGEFASGSDEQFF. CDR3 sequence (DNA): TGTGCCAGCGGTGAATTCGCTAGCGGGAGTGATGAGCAGTTCTTC.